The 20 T cell receptor beta chains below come from one sample, sequenced in a study of cytomegalovirus exposure and HLA in healthy donors. PCR primers comprised 60 Vbeta and 13 Jbeta primers. Libraries were prepared by immunoSEQ multiplex PCR; TCRdb keeps only in-frame clonotypes and omits some of them. The sample has 90,000 to 120,000 clones, roughly four fifths seen once. The sequencing input was PBMCs. The receptors shown here come from a man aged 18 to 30 in good health and CMV-seronegative.

The rearrangement joins TRBV9 to TRBJ1-1; 9 bases match TRBD1. Germline-derived CDR1 and CDR2 are SGDLS and YYNGEE. The CDR3 has 15 residues. V was pared by 4 bases and J by 3 bases, with 7 bases of the junction left unmatched. The CDR3 DNA reads as TGTGCCAGCAGCTCACAGGGGGCGGGGGACACTGAAGCTTTCTTT. It codes for CASSSQGAGDTEAFF.

As DNA, the CDR3 is TGTGCCAGCAGATCAACGGGGATTACAACTAATGAAAAACTGTTTTTT. Residues: CASRSTGITTNEKLFF. The rearrangement links TRBV7-9 to TRBJ1-4; the D is unclear. The germline V and J ends were trimmed by 6 bases and 0 bases, with 14 bases remaining between them. Germline V gene sequence: CDR1 SEHNR, CDR2 FQNEAQ (reference sequence). The CDR3 runs to 16 residues.

This chain uses TRBV28 with TRBJ2-7; D possibly corresponds to TRBD1 (6 bases). Germline V CDR1 and CDR2: MDHEN, SYDVKM. CDR3 length: 13 amino acids. Trimming shortened V by 4 bases and J by 4 bases, and 11 bases separated the two germline ends. The CDR3 bases are TGTGCCAGCAGTTACACAGGGTGGTACGAGCAGTACTTC. The encoded protein is CASSYTGWYEQYF.

The chain uses TRBV29-1 and TRBJ1-3; D unclear. CDR1 and CDR2 from the germline V gene are SQVTM and ANQGSEA. The V end was cut by 7 bases, the J end by 0 bases, with 19 bases between. The CDR3 loop spans 16 amino acids. Here the CDR3 reads CSAGNRNTHSGNTIYF. The DNA of the CDR3 is TGCAGCGCCGGGAACCGAAACACCCACTCTGGAAACACCATATATTTT.

The rearrangement uses TRBV29-1 and TRBJ2-7; D call uncertain. V lost 3 bases, J lost 2 bases, and 5 bases lay in between. The CDR3 has 11 residues. Germline V lookup: CDR1 SQVTM, CDR2 ANQGSEA. The CDR3 sequence is CSVEGPYEQYF. CDR3 in DNA: TGCAGCGTTGAGGGCCCCTACGAGCAGTACTTC.

This clone was seen a handful of times. The chain employs TRBV29-1 and TRBJ1-1; TRBD1 matches 7 bases. Germline CDR1 and CDR2: SQVTM and ANQGSEA. CDR3 size: 12 residues. Losses at the gene ends were 7 bases for V and 5 bases for J; bases not matched to a gene: 7. The CDR3 loop is CSANLQGTEAFF. CDR3 in DNA: TGCAGCGCGAATCTACAGGGGACTGAAGCTTTCTTT.

In its sample, this clone was seen a few times. The chain couples TRBV7-3 to TRBJ2-7; D ambiguous. Germline loops: CDR1 SGHTA, CDR2 FQGTGA. V was clipped by 2 bases and J by 7 bases, with 12 bases between them. CDR3 length: 13 residues. The CDR3 region is CASSLGGREEQYF. The CDR3 DNA follows: TGTGCCAGCAGCTTAGGTGGTCGAGAGGAGCAGTACTTC.

This chain joins TRBV4-3 and TRBJ2-7; 9 positions agree with TRBD2. V lost 0 bases to trimming and J lost 3 bases; unmatched junction nucleotides: 6. This CDR3 is 16 amino acids long. CDR1 LGHNA and CDR2 YSLEER come from the germline V gene. The CDR3 region is CASSQDLGAGGYEQYF. In nucleotides, the CDR3 is TGCGCCAGCAGCCAAGATTTAGGAGCGGGGGGCTACGAGCAGTACTTC.

The chain recombines TRBV6-5 with TRBJ1-2; no definite D call. The CDR3 is 11 residues long. Germline CDR1 MNHEY, CDR2 SVGAGI. Trimming cost V 6 bases and J 7 bases, with 9 bases left between them. CDR3 in amino acids: CASRGDGGYTF. Here the CDR3 DNA reads TGTGCCAGCAGGGGAGACGGTGGCTACACCTTC.

V usage is TRBV14 and J usage is TRBJ2-1; TRBD1 might be the D (7 bases). The length of the CDR3 is 17 residues. Germline V CDR1 and CDR2: SGHDN, FVKESK. V lost 1 base, J lost 9 bases, and 22 bases lay in between. The chain's CDR3 is CASSQVPGGFIFGEQFF. The CDR3 DNA reads TGTGCCAGCAGCCAAGTCCCAGGGGGGTTCATATTTGGTGAGCAGTTCTTC. Based on the CDR3 plus reference TRBV14 and TRBJ2-1, the full variable domain is EAGVTQFPSHSVIEKGQTVTLRCDPISGHDNLYWYRRVMGKEIKFLLHFVKESKQDESGMPNNRFLAERTGGTYSTLKVQPAELEDSGVYFCASSQVPGGFIFGEQFFGPGTRLTVL.

V and J are TRBV5-6 and TRBJ2-1; perhaps TRBD2 as D (7 bases). The CDR3 totals 18 residues. The ends were cut back, 5 bases at V and 7 bases at J, with 28 bases in the middle. Per the germline V gene, CDR1 is SGHDT and CDR2 is YYEEEE. The CDR3 DNA reads as TGTGCCAGCAGTCGGGCCCTTCAGAGCCGGGGGGCCAGGAATGAGCAGTTCTTC. It is translated as CASSRALQSRGARNEQFF.

The chain employs TRBV6-1 and TRBJ2-3; the match to TRBD1 covers 10 bases. Germline trimming cut 4 bases from V and 2 bases from J; bases unmatched to any gene: 6. The CDR3 is made up of 16 amino acids. CDR1 and CDR2 from the germline V gene are MNHNS and SASEGT. This CDR3 is CASSAPGTGATDTQYF. The CDR3 DNA is TGTGCCAGCAGTGCGCCCGGGACAGGGGCCACAGATACGCAGTATTTT.

This chain connects TRBV18 to TRBJ1-2; a weak D match, TRBD1 (6 bases). In germline, CDR1 is KGHSH, CDR2 LQKENI. Trimming removed 5 bases from V and 14 bases from J, with 18 bases in between. The CDR3 runs to 12 residues. The CDR3 bases are TGTGCCAGCTCATCTCTACAGGGTTCATGGACCTTC. Protein product: CASSSLQGSWTF.

A few counts support this clone. CDR3 loop: CASSLNTGELFF. CDR3 in DNA: TGTGCCAGCAGCCTCAACACCGGGGAGCTGTTTTTT. The chain couples TRBV5-5 to TRBJ2-2; unclear D gene. Germline assignment: CDR1 SGHKS and CDR2 YYEKEE (reference sequence). This CDR3 comprises 12 residues. V was cut by 4 bases and J by 2 bases, with 3 bases left in between.

CDR3 region: CASSFRGYTF. The CDR3 bases are TGTGCCAGCAGTTTCAGGGGCTACACCTTC. This sequence joins TRBV6-1 and TRBJ1-2; D is uncertain. The CDR3 has 10 residues. Germline V gene lookup returns CDR1 MNHNS and CDR2 SASEGT. V was trimmed by 5 bases and J by 8 bases, leaving 6 bases between them.

The CDR3 bases are TGTGCCAGCAGTTACACAGGCAGGCTTGACGAGCAGTACTTC. Protein product: CASSYTGRLDEQYF. The chain employs TRBV6-6 and TRBJ2-5, with D possibly matching TRBD1 (5 bases). Matching the DNA end better, TRBJ2-7 makes the J call doubtful. From germline, CDR1 is MNHNY and CDR2 SVGAGI (reference sequence). This CDR3 region has 14 residues.

The chain carries TRBV4-3 and TRBJ1-5; 8 positions match TRBD1. This CDR3 has 16 residues. The germline V gene has CDR1 LGHNA and CDR2 YSLEER. Trimming at V came to 2 bases and at J to 4 bases, leaving 7 bases not matched to a gene. CDR3 amino acids: CASSQTLNRGNQPQHF. The CDR3 bases are TGCGCCAGCAGCCAAACCCTGAACAGGGGGAATCAGCCCCAGCATTTT.

The chain joins TRBV21-1 to TRBJ2-2; whether TRBD1, the table's D call, matches the DNA was not checked. TRBV21-1 is annotated as a pseudogene. The CDR3 runs to 19 residues. The CDR3 here is CASSIKNSKQGANTGELFF. CDR3 DNA sequence: TGTGCCAGCAGCATTAAAAACTCCAAACAGGGGGCAAACACCGGGGAGCTGTTTTTT.

The chain has TRBV2 and TRBJ1-1, with 7 nucleotides matching TRBD1. V was clipped by 5 bases and J by 7 bases; unmatched bases: 7. CDR3 length: 13 amino acids. The germline V gene encodes CDR1 SNHLY and CDR2 FYNNEI. In nucleotides, the CDR3 is TGTGCCAGCAGTCTGAACAGGGGAGGTGAAGCTTTCTTT. It codes for CASSLNRGGEAFF.

This clone was seen repeatedly, ten times or more. The V gene is TRBV20-1, the J gene TRBJ1-1; D unclear. CDR3 size: 11 residues. Looked up from germline, CDR1 is DFQATT and CDR2 is SNEGSKA (reference sequence). Deletions cut 8 bases from V and 0 bases from J, with 7 bases between. CDR3 residues: CSSGMNTEAFF. DNA for the CDR3: TGCAGTTCAGGCATGAACACTGAAGCTTTCTTT.